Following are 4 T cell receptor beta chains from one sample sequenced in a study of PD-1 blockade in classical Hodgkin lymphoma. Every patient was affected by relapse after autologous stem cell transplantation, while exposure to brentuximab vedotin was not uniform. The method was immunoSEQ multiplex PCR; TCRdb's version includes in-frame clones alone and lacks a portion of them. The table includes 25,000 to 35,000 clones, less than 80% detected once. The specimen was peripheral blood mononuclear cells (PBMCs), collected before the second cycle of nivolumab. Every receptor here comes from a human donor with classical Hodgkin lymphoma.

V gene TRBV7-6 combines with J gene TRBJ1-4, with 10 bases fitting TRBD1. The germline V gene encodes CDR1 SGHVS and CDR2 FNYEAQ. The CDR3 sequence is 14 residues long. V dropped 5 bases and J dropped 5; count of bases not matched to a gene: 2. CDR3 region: CASSLDRGNEKLFF. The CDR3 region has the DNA TGTGCCAGCAGCCTGGACAGGGGGAATGAAAAACTGTTTTTT. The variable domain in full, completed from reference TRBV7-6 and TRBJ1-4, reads GAGVSQSPRYKVTKRGQDVALRCDPISGHVSLYWYRQALGQGPEFLTYFNYEAQQDKSGLPNDRFSAERPEGSISTLTIQRTEQRDSAMYRCASSLDRGNEKLFFGSGTQLSVL.

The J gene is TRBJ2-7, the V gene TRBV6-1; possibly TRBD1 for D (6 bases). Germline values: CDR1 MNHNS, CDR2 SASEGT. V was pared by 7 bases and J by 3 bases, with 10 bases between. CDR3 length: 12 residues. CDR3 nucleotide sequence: TGTGCCAGCAACAGACAGGACTACGAGCAGTACTTC. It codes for CASNRQDYEQYF.

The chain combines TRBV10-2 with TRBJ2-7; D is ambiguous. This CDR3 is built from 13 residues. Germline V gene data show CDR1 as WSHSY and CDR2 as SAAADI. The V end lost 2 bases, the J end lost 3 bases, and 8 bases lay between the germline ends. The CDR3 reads CASSELLNYEQYF. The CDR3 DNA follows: TGCGCCAGCAGTGAGCTACTAAACTACGAGCAGTACTTC.

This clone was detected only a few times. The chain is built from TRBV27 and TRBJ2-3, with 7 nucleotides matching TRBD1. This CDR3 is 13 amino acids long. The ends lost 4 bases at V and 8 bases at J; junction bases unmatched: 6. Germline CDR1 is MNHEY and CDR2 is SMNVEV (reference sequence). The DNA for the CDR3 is TGTGCCAGCAGTTCCGACAGGGCAGGTACGCAGTATTTT. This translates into CASSSDRAGTQYF.